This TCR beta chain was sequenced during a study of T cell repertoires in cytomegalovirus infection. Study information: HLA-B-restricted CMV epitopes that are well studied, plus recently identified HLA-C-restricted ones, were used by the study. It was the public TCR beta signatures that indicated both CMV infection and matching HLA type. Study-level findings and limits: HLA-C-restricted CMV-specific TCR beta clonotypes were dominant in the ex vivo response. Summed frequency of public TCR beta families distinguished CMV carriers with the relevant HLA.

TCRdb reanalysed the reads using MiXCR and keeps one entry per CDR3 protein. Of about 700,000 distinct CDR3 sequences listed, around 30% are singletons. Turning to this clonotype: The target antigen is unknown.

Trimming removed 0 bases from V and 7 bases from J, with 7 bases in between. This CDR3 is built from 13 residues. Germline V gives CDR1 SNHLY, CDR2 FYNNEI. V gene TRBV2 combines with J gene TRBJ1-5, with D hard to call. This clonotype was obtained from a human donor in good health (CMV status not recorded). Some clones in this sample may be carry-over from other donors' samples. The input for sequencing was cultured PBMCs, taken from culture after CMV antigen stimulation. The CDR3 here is CASSEALRQPQHF. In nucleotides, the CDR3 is TGTGCCAGCAGTGAAGCGCTTAGACAGCCCCAGCATTTT.